This T cell receptor beta chain was observed in a study of immune heterogeneity within non-small cell lung tumors. On the study more broadly: Among the tumors, 4 were squamous cell carcinomas, ten to eleven were non-squamous carcinomas and 1 was not otherwise specified.

TCR beta CDR3 regions came from multiplex PCR with 32 forward V and 13 reverse J primers. TCRdb analysed the multiplex PCR reads with MiXCR anew, one entry per CDR3 protein. The sample carries about 16,000 distinct CDR3 sequences, approximately 30% recorded once. Judged by abundance, this clonotype is medium-sized. Its target is unknown. Study results and limitations: Identical dominant CDR3 beta clonotypes recurred across a patient's tumor sites, together with site-unique high-frequency clones.

Bulk tumor genomic DNA constituted the template, at roughly 660 ng per sample. During surgery, several far-apart biopsies were obtained from every primary tumor. Surgery that was curative in intent was performed on patients with untreated, newly diagnosed non-small cell lung cancer. Trimming took 1 base from V and 7 from J; bases not matched to a gene: 11. The CDR3 is 16 residues long. CDR1 and CDR2 from the germline V gene are SGHRS and YFSETQ. The chain couples TRBV5-1 to TRBJ2-7; 10 bases are shared with TRBD2. This receptor was taken from a woman aged 45-65 years with non-small cell lung cancer. Sequenced material: lung tumor tissue. The CDR3 sequence: CASSLRPSGGEGEQYF. CDR3 in DNA: TGCGCCAGCAGCTTGAGGCCTAGCGGGGGCGAGGGGGAGCAGTACTTC.